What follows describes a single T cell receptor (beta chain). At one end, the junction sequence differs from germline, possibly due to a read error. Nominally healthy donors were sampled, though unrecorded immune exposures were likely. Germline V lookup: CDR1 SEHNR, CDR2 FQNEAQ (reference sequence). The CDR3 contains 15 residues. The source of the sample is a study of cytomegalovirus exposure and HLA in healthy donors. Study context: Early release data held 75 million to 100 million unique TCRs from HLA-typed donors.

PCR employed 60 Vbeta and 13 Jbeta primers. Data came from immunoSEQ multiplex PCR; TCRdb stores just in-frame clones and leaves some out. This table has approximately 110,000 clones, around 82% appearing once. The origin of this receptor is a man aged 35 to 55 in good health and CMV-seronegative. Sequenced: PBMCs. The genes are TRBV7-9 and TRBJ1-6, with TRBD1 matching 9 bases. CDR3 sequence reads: CSSSLEGQGNSPLHF. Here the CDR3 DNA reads TGTTCCAGCAGCTTAGAAGGACAGGGGAATTCACCCCTCCACTTT.